The 26 T cell receptor beta chains given below trace back to one sample, sequenced in a study of T-cell reconstitution after alpha-beta-depleted transplantation in children. A TCRbeta library incorporating unique molecular identifiers was prepared. Via MiXCR, TCRdb re-called the PCR reads, giving one row per CDR3 protein. This repertoire shows some 520,000 distinct CDR3 sequences, 32% found once; its top ten account for around 2.5%. Source: PBMCs from the stem cell graft donor, taken from the stem cell graft. The receptors derive from a human donor who donated a stem cell graft to a child with aplastic anemia.

V is TRBV5-1 and J is TRBJ1-2; no clear D. This CDR3 region has 14 residues. The V and J ends lost 1 base and 4 bases respectively, with 11 bases between them. Germline CDR1 and CDR2: SGHRS and YFSETQ. This chain's CDR3 is CASSLRTALYGYTF. CDR3 nucleotide sequence: TGCGCCAGCAGCTTGAGGACGGCGCTCTATGGCTACACCTTC.

This clonotype was observed a handful of times. The J gene is TRBJ2-5, the V gene TRBV29-1; D may be TRBD1 (6 bases). V was clipped by 4 bases and J by 5 bases, with 11 bases between them. Per the germline V gene, CDR1 is SQVTM and CDR2 is ANQGSEA. This CDR3 spans 12 amino acids. The CDR3 DNA sequence: TGCAGCGTTGGGGGGCTTGGGGAGACCCAGTACTTC. Its protein is CSVGGLGETQYF.

This clonotype came up once. The chain combines TRBV10-3 with TRBJ2-6; tentative D call: TRBD1 (5 bases). From germline, CDR1 is ENHRY and CDR2 SYGVKD. CDR3 length: 16 amino acids. The ends were cut back, 0 bases at V and 4 bases at J, with 10 bases in the middle. The CDR3 spells CAISESQGTGANVLTF. Here the CDR3 DNA reads TGTGCCATCAGTGAGTCCCAGGGAACCGGGGCCAACGTCCTGACTTTC.

This clonotype was detected only a few times. The J gene is TRBJ2-1, the V gene TRBV12-3 or TRBV12-4, with D maybe TRBD2 (7 bases). Trimming removed 1 base from V and 7 bases from J, with 14 bases in between. The CDR3 is 15 amino acids. For the CDR3, the DNA is TGTGCCAGCAGTTTAGGGGGGGGCGCAGGTAATGAGCAGTTCTTC. It encodes CASSLGGGAGNEQFF.

In this sample, this clonotype turned up a few times. The chain joins TRBV7-6 to TRBJ1-4, with 7 bases fitting TRBD1. The germline CDR1 and CDR2 sequences are SGHVS and FNYEAQ. The CDR3 totals 16 residues. Unmatched junction bases numbered 10, after V lost 5 bases and J lost 4 bases. CDR3 sequence reads: CASSPQPGQLNEKLFF. The CDR3 DNA is TGTGCCAGCAGCCCCCAACCGGGACAGCTTAATGAAAAACTGTTTTTT.

The chain joins TRBV6-1 to TRBJ2-7; 8 bases fit TRBD2. V shed 5 bases and J 2 bases; nucleotides not matched to a gene: 11. The CDR3 totals 16 residues. Per the germline V gene, CDR1 is MNHNS and CDR2 is SASEGT. The CDR3 nucleotides are TGTGCCAGCAGTCAGTTTCGGGAGGGCCCAACCTACGAGCAGTACTTC. It yields the protein CASSQFREGPTYEQYF.

The chain employs TRBV9 and TRBJ2-3; tentatively, D is TRBD2 (5 bases). V dropped 3 bases and J dropped 0 bases, with 14 bases sitting between them. There are 16 residues in the CDR3. CDR1 is SGDLS, CDR2 YYNGEE, per germline. CDR3 in DNA: TGTGCCAGCAGCGCATGGGCTAGCCAGAGCACAGATACGCAGTATTTT. Translated: CASSAWASQSTDTQYF. Combining the CDR3 with reference TRBV9 and TRBJ2-3 gives the whole variable domain DSGVTQTPKHLITATGQRVTLRCSPRSGDLSVYWYQQSLDQGLQFLIQYYNGEERAKGNILERFSAQQFPDLHSELNLSSLELGDSALYFCASSAWASQSTDTQYFGPGTRLTVL.

The chain joins TRBV28 to TRBJ2-7, with 7 bases lining up with TRBD1. V trimming: 1 base; J trimming: 1 base; junction bases outside the gene matches: 4. Germline values: CDR1 MDHEN, CDR2 SYDVKM. This CDR3 has 15 amino acids. The CDR3 bases are TGTGCCAGCAGTTTATTCCGGGGACAGTCCTACGAGCAGTACTTC. This sequence encodes CASSLFRGQSYEQYF.

This clonotype was seen more than once but under ten times. V usage is TRBV29-1 and J usage is TRBJ2-5; no clear D gene. The CDR3 contains 12 residues. V gave up 5 bases and J gave up 5 bases, with 12 bases separating them. Germline-derived CDR1 and CDR2 are SQVTM and ANQGSEA. CDR3 nucleotides: TGCAGCGTTTCGGCCACGGCGGAGACCCAGTACTTC. Its protein is CSVSATAETQYF.

This clonotype occurred a few times. The J gene is TRBJ2-2, the V gene TRBV18, with 8 bases matching TRBD1. The CDR3 covers 13 residues. J lost 10 bases, V lost 3 bases, and 4 bases had no gene match. Germline values: CDR1 KGHSH, CDR2 LQKENI. The CDR3 sequence: CASSPGQGVELFF. In nucleotides, the CDR3 is TGTGCCAGCTCACCCGGACAGGGTGTGGAGCTGTTTTTT. The whole variable domain, filled in from reference TRBV18 and TRBJ2-2, reads NAGVMQNPRHLVRRRGQEARLRCSPMKGHSHVYWYRQLPEEGLKFMVYLQKENIIDESGMPKERFSAEFPKEGPSILRIQQVVRGDSAAYFCASSPGQGVELFFGEGSRLTVL.

This clonotype was counted once. CDR3 sequence: CSARPPGQSPVNQPQHF. The CDR3 coding sequence is TGCAGTGCTCGCCCGCCGGGACAATCCCCGGTCAATCAGCCCCAGCATTTT. The V call is TRBV20-1, the J call TRBJ1-5; D may be TRBD1 (6 bases). The CDR3 runs to 17 residues. V dropped 5 bases and J dropped 3 bases, with 23 bases sitting between them. CDR1 is DFQATT and CDR2 is SNEGSKA in the germline V gene (reference sequence).

This chain uses TRBV10-3 with TRBJ2-3; D is possibly TRBD2 (6 bases). The germline CDR1 and CDR2 sequences are ENHRY and SYGVKD. With 7 bases removed from V and 0 bases from J, the gap between germline ends came to 14 bases. The CDR3 covers 15 residues. The CDR3 nucleotides read TGTGCCATCAAGGTCGGGGGTCCCAGCACAGATACGCAGTATTTT. This encodes CAIKVGGPSTDTQYF.

This chain links TRBV11-2 with TRBJ1-2; 8 bases line up with TRBD1. The CDR3 has 17 amino acids. Germline CDR1 and CDR2: SGHAT and FQNNGV. Trimming cost V 4 bases and J 0 bases; bases outside gene matches: 10. The CDR3 DNA sequence: TGTGCCAGCAGCTCCGTGGACAGGGCAGTATCTAACTATGGCTACACCTTC. It encodes CASSSVDRAVSNYGYTF.

This chain connects TRBV20-1 to TRBJ2-3; 7 bases agree with TRBD1. Germline lookup yields CDR1 DFQATT and CDR2 SNEGSKA (reference sequence). V shed 7 bases and J 4 bases; nucleotides not matched to a gene: 8. The length of the CDR3 is 13 residues. CDR3 protein: CSVLKGAADTQYF. Written as DNA, the CDR3 is TGCAGTGTTCTCAAGGGGGCCGCAGATACGCAGTATTTT.

This clonotype came up a few times. In nucleotides, the CDR3 is TGTGCCAGCAGCCTGGACAGGGAAGATACGCAGTATTTT. It is translated as CASSLDREDTQYF. J is TRBJ2-3 and V is TRBV5-6; 8 nucleotides agree with TRBD1. CDR3 length equals 13 residues. CDR1 is SGHDT, CDR2 YYEEEE, per germline. The V segment lost 4 bases and the J segment 5 bases; nucleotides outside the gene matches: 3.

This clonotype occurred a few times. This sequence joins TRBV10-3 and TRBJ1-1; D uncertain. The CDR3 totals 14 residues. Germline V gene lookup returns CDR1 ENHRY and CDR2 SYGVKD. With 5 bases removed from V and 0 bases from J, the gap between germline ends came to 10 bases. The CDR3, as DNA: TGTGCCATCAGTAATGCCCAGCTGAACACTGAAGCTTTCTTT. It is translated as CAISNAQLNTEAFF.

This chain joins TRBV11-3 and TRBJ2-2; TRBD2 matches 10 bases. The CDR3 contains 16 residues. Germline trimming cut 3 bases from V and 5 bases from J; bases unmatched to any gene: 6. The germline V gene has CDR1 SGHNT and CDR2 YENEEA. The CDR3 sequence: CASSFGLAGETGELFF. Here the CDR3 DNA reads TGTGCCAGCAGCTTTGGGCTAGCGGGAGAGACCGGGGAGCTGTTTTTT.

This chain uses TRBV7-2 with TRBJ1-1, with D uncertain. Per germline, CDR1 SGHTA and CDR2 FQGNSA. CDR3 length: 13 amino acids. V was shortened by 1 base and J by 5 bases, with 8 bases between the two germline ends. The CDR3 bases are TGTGCCAGCAGCTTAGATCAGGTAACTGAAGCTTTCTTT. Its protein is CASSLDQVTEAFF.

This clonotype was seen more than once but under ten times. The chain recombines TRBV20-1 with TRBJ1-2, with unresolved D. Germline values: CDR1 DFQATT, CDR2 SNEGSKA (reference sequence). V was shortened by 0 bases and J by 7 bases, with 15 bases between the two germline ends. The CDR3 extends over 14 amino acids. CDR3 nucleotides: TGCAGTGCTAGAGATGAGGTTGGACGTCTTGGCTACACCTTC. It codes for CSARDEVGRLGYTF.

This clonotype was observed a few times. V is TRBV25-1 and J is TRBJ2-3; D may be TRBD2 (5 bases). This CDR3 has 13 amino acids. Looked up from germline, CDR1 is MGHDK and CDR2 is SYGVNS. Trimming took 1 base from V and 7 from J, leaving 9 bases between them. Here the CDR3 DNA reads TGTGCCAGCAGTGAATTATCCGGGAATACGCAGTATTTT. Translated, it gives CASSELSGNTQYF.

The chain employs TRBV12-3 or TRBV12-4 and TRBJ1-2, with a tentative D call TRBD1 (6 bases). Deletions cut 7 bases from V and 4 bases from J, with 16 bases between. The CDR3 is 14 residues long. The CDR3: CASMSSGERYGYTF. In DNA, the CDR3 is TGTGCCAGCATGAGTTCAGGGGAGCGCTATGGCTACACCTTC.

This sequence joins TRBV28 and TRBJ2-4, with 7 bases lining up with TRBD1. V trimming: 7 bases; J trimming: 4 bases; junction bases outside the gene matches: 10. The germline V gene encodes CDR1 MDHEN and CDR2 SYDVKM. The CDR3 length is 15 residues. The CDR3 nucleotides read TGTGCCAGCACCACAGGGGCAGCGGCGAAAAACATTCAGTACTTC. This codes for CASTTGAAAKNIQYF.

J is TRBJ1-1 and V is TRBV20-1; possibly TRBD1 for D (6 bases). The CDR3 contains 11 residues. Germline CDR1 DFQATT, CDR2 SNEGSKA (reference sequence). CDR3 protein: CGGAVDTEAFF. CDR3 bases: TGCGGGGGGGCGGTGGACACTGAAGCTTTCTTT.

This clonotype was seen a few times. The chain is built from TRBV29-1 and TRBJ2-4; 8 nucleotides line up with TRBD1. The CDR3 extends over 15 amino acids. V dropped 6 bases and J dropped 0; count of bases not matched to a gene: 7. Germline V gene lookup returns CDR1 SQVTM and CDR2 ANQGSEA. The CDR3 coding sequence is TGCAGCGTCCTCCGGACAGGGCAAGCCAAAAACATTCAGTACTTC. Its protein is CSVLRTGQAKNIQYF.

The chain has TRBV12-3 or TRBV12-4 and TRBJ1-1; a weak D match, TRBD1 (5 bases). The CDR3 is made up of 15 amino acids. Trimming shortened V by 6 bases and J by 4 bases, and 18 bases separated the two germline ends. CDR3 sequence (DNA): TGTGCCAGCAGCGCCCAGGGACTTTTTGGCACTGAAGCTTTCTTT. It specifies CASSAQGLFGTEAFF.

The chain joins TRBV12-3 or TRBV12-4 to TRBJ2-5; D uncertain. Trimming took off 3 bases at V and 0 bases at J, with 11 bases between the two ends. This CDR3 is built from 15 residues. The CDR3 DNA sequence: TGTGCCAGCAGTTTTGTCGGCAGCCACCAAGAGACCCAGTACTTC. Protein sequence: CASSFVGSHQETQYF.